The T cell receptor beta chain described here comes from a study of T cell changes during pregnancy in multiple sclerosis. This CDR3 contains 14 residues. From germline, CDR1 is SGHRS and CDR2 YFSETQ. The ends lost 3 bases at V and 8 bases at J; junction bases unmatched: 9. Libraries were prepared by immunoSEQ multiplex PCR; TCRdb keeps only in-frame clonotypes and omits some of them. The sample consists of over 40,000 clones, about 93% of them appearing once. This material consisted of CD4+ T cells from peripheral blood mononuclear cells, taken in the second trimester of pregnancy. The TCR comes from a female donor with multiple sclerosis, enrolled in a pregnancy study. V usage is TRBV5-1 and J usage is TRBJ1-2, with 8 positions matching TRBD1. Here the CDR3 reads CASSSSGGERGYTF. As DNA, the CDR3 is TGCGCCAGCAGCTCATCAGGGGGCGAAAGAGGCTACACCTTC.